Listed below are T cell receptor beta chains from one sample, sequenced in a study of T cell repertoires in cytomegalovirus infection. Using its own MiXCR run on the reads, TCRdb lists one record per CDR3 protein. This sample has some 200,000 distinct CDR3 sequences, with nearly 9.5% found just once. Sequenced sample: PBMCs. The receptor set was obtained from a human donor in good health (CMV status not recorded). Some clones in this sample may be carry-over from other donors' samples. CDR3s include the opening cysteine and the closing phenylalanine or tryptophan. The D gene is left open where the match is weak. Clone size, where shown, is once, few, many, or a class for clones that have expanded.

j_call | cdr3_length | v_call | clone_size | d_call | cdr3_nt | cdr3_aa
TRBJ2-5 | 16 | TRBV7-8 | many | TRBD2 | TGTGCCAGCAGCTTAGGAGTAGCGGGGGCCCAAGAGACCCAGTACTTC | CASSLGVAGAQETQYF
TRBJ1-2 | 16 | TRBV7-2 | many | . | TGTGCCAGCAGCTTAGCTACGGGAGCTACTAACTATGGCTACACCTTC | CASSLATGATNYGYTF
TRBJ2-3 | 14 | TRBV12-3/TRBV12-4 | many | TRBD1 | TGTGCCAGCAGCCTGTTGACAGGGCCAGATACGCAGTATTTT | CASSLLTGPDTQYF
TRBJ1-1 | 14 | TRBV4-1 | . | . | TGCGCCAGCAGCCAAGATCCGGGGGCCCTCGAAGCTTTCTTT | CASSQDPGALEAFF
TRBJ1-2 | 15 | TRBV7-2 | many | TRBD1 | TGTGCCAGCAGCCCGTCCACAGGGGTTAACTATGGCTACACCTTC | CASSPSTGVNYGYTF
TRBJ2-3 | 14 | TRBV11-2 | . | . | TGTGCCAGCAGCTTATCAGGGGTTCGGGGTACGCAGTATTTT | CASSLSGVRGTQYF
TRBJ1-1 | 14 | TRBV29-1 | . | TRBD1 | TGCAGCGTACTGGACAGGGGAAGGAACACTGAAGCTTTCTTT | CSVLDRGRNTEAFF
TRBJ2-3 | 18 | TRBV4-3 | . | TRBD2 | TGCGCCAGCAGCCAAGATTTTCGACTAGCGACCCTGGGGAGTACGCAGTATTTT | CASSQDFRLATLGSTQYF
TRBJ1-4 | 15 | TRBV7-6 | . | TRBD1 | TGTGCCAGCAGCCGCCCGGGACAGGATAATGAAAAACTGTTTTTT | CASSRPGQDNEKLFF
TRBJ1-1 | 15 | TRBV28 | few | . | TGTGCCAGCACCCCCGCGCTAGGGGGTAACACTGAAGCTTTCTTT | CASTPALGGNTEAFF
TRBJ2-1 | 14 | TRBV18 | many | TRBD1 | TGTGCCAGCTCACCACGGGACAGAGACAATGAGCAGTTCTTC | CASSPRDRDNEQFF
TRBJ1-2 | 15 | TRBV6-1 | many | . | TGTGCCAGCAGCCCGACGAGCAGGGGCGACTATGGCTACACCTTC | CASSPTSRGDYGYTF
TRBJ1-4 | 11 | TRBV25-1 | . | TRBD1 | TGTGCCACGACAGGGGGCGGTGGATTTTTTTTT | CATTGGGGFFF
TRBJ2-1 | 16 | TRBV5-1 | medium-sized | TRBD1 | TGCGCCAGCAGCTTGAGGACAGGAAACGTCTTGGATGAGCAGTTCTTC | CASSLRTGNVLDEQFF
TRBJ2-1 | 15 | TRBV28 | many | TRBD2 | TGTGCCAGCAGTTTACTGAGCGGGAGTGACAATGAGCAGTTCTTC | CASSLLSGSDNEQFF
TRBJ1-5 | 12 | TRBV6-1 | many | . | TGTGCCAGCATCAAAACGGGAGGGCCCCAGCATTTT | CASIKTGGPQHF
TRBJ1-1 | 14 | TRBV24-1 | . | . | TGTGCCACCAGTGCGGCCGGCTCGAACACTGAAGCTTTCTTT | CATSAAGSNTEAFF
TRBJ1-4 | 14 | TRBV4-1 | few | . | TGCGCCAGCAGCCAAGATAGGATCCCGGGGGGACTGTTTTTT | CASSQDRIPGGLFF
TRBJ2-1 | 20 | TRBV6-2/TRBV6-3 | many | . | TGTGCCAGCAGTTACAATTTGGTTTGGTCGGGAGCAACAGCATACAATGAGCAGTTCTTC | CASSYNLVWSGATAYNEQFF
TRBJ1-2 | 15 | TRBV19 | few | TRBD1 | TGTGCCAGTAGTATATCGGGTTTCGGGACAGATGGCTACACCTTC | CASSISGFGTDGYTF
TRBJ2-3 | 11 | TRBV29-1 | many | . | TGCAGCGTTGTCGGCACAGATACGCAGTATTTT | CSVVGTDTQYF
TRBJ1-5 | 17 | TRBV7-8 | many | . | TGTGCCAGCAGCTTAGCGCGAGGAACAGGGTTCAATCAGCCCCAGCATTTT | CASSLARGTGFNQPQHF
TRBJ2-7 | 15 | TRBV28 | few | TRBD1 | TGTGCCAGCAGTTTACGACCGGGGCCAGGGGGAGAGCAGTACTTC | CASSLRPGPGGEQYF
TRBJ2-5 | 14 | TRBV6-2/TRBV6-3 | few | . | TGTGCCAGCAGTTACCGGCAGCGACCAGAGACCCAGTACTTC | CASSYRQRPETQYF
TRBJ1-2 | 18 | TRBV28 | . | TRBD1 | TGTGCCAGCAGTACACCAGTGACAGGGCACGAGACTAACTATGGCTACACCTTC | CASSTPVTGHETNYGYTF
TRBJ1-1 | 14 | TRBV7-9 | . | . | TGTGCCAGCAGCTTTCTGGAGGGGAACACTGAAGCTTTCTTT | CASSFLEGNTEAFF
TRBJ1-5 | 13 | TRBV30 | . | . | TGTGCCTCCGGGTTTATTAGCAATCAGCCCCAGCATTTT | CASGFISNQPQHF
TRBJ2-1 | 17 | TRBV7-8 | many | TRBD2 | TGTGCCAGCAGCTCGGGGGCACTAGCGGACTCCTACAATGAGCAGTTCTTC | CASSSGALADSYNEQFF
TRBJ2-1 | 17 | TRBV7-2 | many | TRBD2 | TGTGCCAGCAGCAAGCTCCCTAGCGGGGGCTCCTACAATGAGCAGTTCTTC | CASSKLPSGGSYNEQFF
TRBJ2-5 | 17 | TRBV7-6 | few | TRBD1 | TGTGCCAGCAGCTTAGGGGCAGGGGGCGCCCCGGGGGAGACCCAGTACTTC | CASSLGAGGAPGETQYF
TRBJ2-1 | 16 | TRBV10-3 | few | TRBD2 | TGTGCCATCAGTGAGTCTGGGACTAGCGGAAACAATGAGCAGTTCTTC | CAISESGTSGNNEQFF
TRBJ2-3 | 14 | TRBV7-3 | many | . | TGTGCCAGCAGCTTAAACACAGGGTCAGATACGCAGTATTTT | CASSLNTGSDTQYF
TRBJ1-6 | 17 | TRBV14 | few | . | TGTGCCAGCAGCCCCGGTCAGGGTAGCTCCTATAATTCACCCCTCCACTTT | CASSPGQGSSYNSPLHF
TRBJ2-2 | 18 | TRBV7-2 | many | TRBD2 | TGTGCCAGCAGCCATACTAGCGGGGGGTGGGGGAGCACCGGGGAGCTGTTTTTT | CASSHTSGGWGSTGELFF
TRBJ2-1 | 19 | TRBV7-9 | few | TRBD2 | TGTGCCAGCAGTCCGGAAGACATAGCGGACGGGAGGGCCCCCCATGAGCAGTTCTTC | CASSPEDIADGRAPHEQFF
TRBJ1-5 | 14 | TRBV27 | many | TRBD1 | TGTGCCAGCAGTCCACTTTACAGGGGTCAGCCCCAGCATTTT | CASSPLYRGQPQHF
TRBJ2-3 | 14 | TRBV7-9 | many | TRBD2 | TGTGCCAGCGGAACTAGCGGATACACAGATACGCAGTATTTT | CASGTSGYTDTQYF
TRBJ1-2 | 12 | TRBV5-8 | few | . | TGTGCCAGCAGCCGAGACAGCCCGGTCTACACCTTC | CASSRDSPVYTF
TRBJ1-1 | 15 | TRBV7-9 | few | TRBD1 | TGTGCCAGCAGCTTAAGACAGGGTCCCAACCCTGAAGCTTTCTTT | CASSLRQGPNPEAFF
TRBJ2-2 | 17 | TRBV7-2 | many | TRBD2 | TGTGCCAGCAGCCCAATCACTAGCGGGGGAATAACCGGGGAGCTGTTTTTT | CASSPITSGGITGELFF
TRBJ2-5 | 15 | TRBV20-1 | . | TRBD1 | TGCAGTGCTAGTATCGGCCAGGGGGCGCGAGAGACCCAGTACTTC | CSASIGQGARETQYF
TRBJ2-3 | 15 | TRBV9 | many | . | TGTGCCAGCAGCGTCTCGTGGGGAAGCACAGATACGCAGTATTTT | CASSVSWGSTDTQYF
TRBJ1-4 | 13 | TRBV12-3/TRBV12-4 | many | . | TGTGCCAGCACGGGGCCGAATAATGAAAAACTGTTTTTT | CASTGPNNEKLFF
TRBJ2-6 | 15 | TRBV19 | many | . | TGTGCCAGTAGTATAAGGGCCTCTGGGGCCAACGTCCTGACTTTC | CASSIRASGANVLTF
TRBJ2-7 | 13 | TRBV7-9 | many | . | TGTGCCAGCAGATCCCCCCAGGGCTACGAGCAGTACTTC | CASRSPQGYEQYF
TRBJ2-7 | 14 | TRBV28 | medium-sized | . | TGTGCCAGCAGCCTATTCCCAGGGAGCTACGAGCAGTACTTC | CASSLFPGSYEQYF
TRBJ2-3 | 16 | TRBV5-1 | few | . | TGCGCCAGCAGCTTGACGGGAATGGGGAGCACAGATACGCAGTATTTT | CASSLTGMGSTDTQYF
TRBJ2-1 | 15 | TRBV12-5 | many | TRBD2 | TGTGCTAGTGGTTTGGGGACTAGCGGCTACAATGAGCAGTTCTTC | CASGLGTSGYNEQFF
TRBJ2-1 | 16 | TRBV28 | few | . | TGTGCCAGCAGCAGTGTAAAGGGTATTTCTCACAATGAGCAGTTCTTC | CASSSVKGISHNEQFF
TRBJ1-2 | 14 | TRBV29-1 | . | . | TGCAGCGTTGAAGAGGCACAGGAAAGCTATGGCTACACCTTC | CSVEEAQESYGYTF
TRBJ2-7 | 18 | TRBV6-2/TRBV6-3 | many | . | TGTGCCAGCAGTTACCCAACACGCCTAGTACAGGGTTCCTACGAGCAGTACTTC | CASSYPTRLVQGSYEQYF
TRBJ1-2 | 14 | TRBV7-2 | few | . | TGTGCCAGCAGCTTAAGTCGGGATCGGGAGGGACCATACTTC | CASSLSRDREGPYF
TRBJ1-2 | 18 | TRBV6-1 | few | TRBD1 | TGTGCCAGCAGTGAATTTGGGTCAGGGGGATTGGCTAACTATGGCTACACCTTC | CASSEFGSGGLANYGYTF
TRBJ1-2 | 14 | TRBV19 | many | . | TGTGCCAGTCTCCGGGACCGAAATATAGGAGGCTACACCTTC | CASLRDRNIGGYTF